These 32 T cell receptor beta chains were all obtained from the same sample, sequenced in a study of blood T cell repertoires in COVID-19. Generated by immunoSEQ multiplex PCR, the TCRdb table keeps only in-frame clones and is missing some. The sample lists 160,000 or so clones; more than 65% were seen once. The source material was peripheral blood. The receptors were sampled from an older woman with COVID-19, enrolled during active disease.

This rearrangement joins TRBV6-1 to TRBJ2-7; D is undetermined. There are 12 residues in the CDR3. With 3 bases removed from V and 4 bases from J, the gap between germline ends came to 7 bases. Per the germline V gene, CDR1 is MNHNS and CDR2 is SASEGT. CDR3 sequence: CASSDPTYEQYV. DNA for the CDR3: TGTGCCAGCAGTGACCCAACATACGAGCAGTACGTC.

A few counts support this clone. The chain carries TRBV11-3 and TRBJ2-3; 9 bases map to TRBD2. J gave up 4 bases and V 5 bases, and 4 bases lay outside the gene matches. The CDR3 contains 14 residues. Per the germline V gene, CDR1 is SGHNT and CDR2 is YENEEA. CDR3 coding DNA: TGTGCCAGCAGCGGGAGCGGGAGGCCAGATACGCAGTATTTT. Translated: CASSGSGRPDTQYF.

This clone has more than one count but fewer than ten. The chain links TRBV6-5 to TRBJ1-1; TRBD1 is a possible D gene (5 bases). CDR3 size: 15 residues. Trimming took off 5 bases at V and 1 base at J, with 14 bases between the two ends. CDR1 and CDR2 (germline): MNHEY, SVGAGI. This chain's CDR3 is CASSLARVRNTEAFF. CDR3 bases: TGTGCCAGCAGTCTCGCCAGGGTTCGGAACACTGAAGCTTTCTTT.

V is TRBV19 and J is TRBJ1-5; perhaps TRBD1 as D (5 bases). Germline V CDR1 and CDR2: LNHDA, SQIVND (reference sequence). CDR3 length: 15 residues. V was shortened by 3 bases and J by 5 bases, with 14 bases between the two germline ends. CDR3 sequence (DNA): TGTGCCAGTAGTATGGAAGGAGGGGACCATCAGCCCCAGCATTTT. Protein product: CASSMEGGDHQPQHF.

This chain links TRBV25-1 with TRBJ2-3; the match to TRBD2 covers 7 bases. Per the germline V gene, CDR1 is MGHDK and CDR2 is SYGVNS. Germline trimming cut 6 bases from V and 2 bases from J; bases unmatched to any gene: 2. The CDR3 consists of 13 residues. In nucleotides, the CDR3 is TGTGCCAGCAGGGGGACTACCACAGATACGCAGTATTTT. This translates into CASRGTTTDTQYF.

V is TRBV19 and J is TRBJ2-2, with 9 bases that match TRBD1. The CDR3 is 18 amino acids. Germline trimming cut 5 bases from V and 0 bases from J; bases unmatched to any gene: 10. Germline V CDR1 and CDR2: LNHDA, SQIVND (reference sequence). The CDR3 coding sequence is TGTGCCAGTAGTCTCCGGGGACAGGGAACCGCGAACACCGGGGAGCTGTTTTTT. Translation gives CASSLRGQGTANTGELFF.

The rearrangement uses TRBV4-1 and TRBJ2-5, with TRBD2 matching over 8 bases. The V segment lost 0 bases and the J segment 4 bases; nucleotides outside the gene matches: 10. Germline V CDR1 and CDR2: MGHRA, YSYEKL. This CDR3 contains 17 residues. CDR3 protein: CASSQDPPGLVSETQYF. CDR3 nucleotides: TGCGCCAGCAGCCAAGACCCGCCGGGACTAGTTTCAGAGACCCAGTACTTC.

The chain links TRBV10-3 to TRBJ1-5, with 9 bases fitting TRBD1. Germline V gene lookup returns CDR1 ENHRY and CDR2 SYGVKD. The CDR3 loop spans 15 amino acids. V trimming: 10 bases; J trimming: 2 bases; junction bases outside the gene matches: 9. CDR3 sequence reads: CATRDRELGNQPQHF. CDR3 coding DNA: TGTGCCACCCGGGACAGGGAGTTAGGCAATCAGCCCCAGCATTTT.

The V and J genes are TRBV24-1 and TRBJ2-5; 7 nucleotides match TRBD1. This CDR3 has 15 amino acids. The germline CDR1 and CDR2 sequences are KGHDR and SFDVKD. V dropped 4 bases and J dropped 9; count of bases not matched to a gene: 13. CDR3 in DNA: TGTGCCACCAGTGAAGTGGGACAGAACCCAAAAGCCCAGTACTTC. It yields the protein CATSEVGQNPKAQYF.

The genes are TRBV15 and TRBJ1-2, with 10 bases matching TRBD1. The ends lost 0 bases at V and 8 bases at J; junction bases unmatched: 6. This CDR3 is built from 15 residues. Germline V lookup: CDR1 LNHNV, CDR2 YYDKDF (reference sequence). This CDR3 reads CATSRDSDRGGGYTF. CDR3 nucleotides: TGTGCCACCAGCAGAGATTCGGACAGGGGGGGAGGCTACACCTTC.

CDR3 sequence reads: CASRRGPDSPLHF. CDR3 coding DNA: TGTGCCAGCAGGCGGGGGCCCGATTCACCCCTCCACTTT. This chain joins TRBV13 and TRBJ1-6, with D possibly TRBD1 on 6 matching bases. The V end was cut by 6 bases, the J end by 8 bases, with 11 bases between. Germline loops: CDR1 PRHDT, CDR2 FYEKMQ (reference sequence). The CDR3 consists of 13 residues.

This chain links TRBV5-6 with TRBJ2-3; TRBD1 is a possible D gene (6 bases). The CDR3 has 14 amino acids. The V gene lost 5 bases and the J gene lost 2 bases, with 12 bases spanning the gap. Germline CDR1 is SGHDT and CDR2 is YYEEEE. CDR3 in amino acids: CASRRGLITDTQYF. DNA of the CDR3: TGTGCCAGCAGGAGGGGGTTGATCACAGATACGCAGTATTTT.

The gene calls are TRBV5-1 and TRBJ2-5, with TRBD2 identical over 11 bases. With 0 bases clipped from V and 4 bases from J, the junction kept 5 bases outside the gene matches. Germline CDR1 reads SGHRS; CDR2 reads YFSETQ. The CDR3 is made up of 16 amino acids. The CDR3 coding sequence is TGCGCCAGCAGCTTGGCGGGGCTAGCGGGAGGAGAGACCCAGTACTTC. It is translated as CASSLAGLAGGETQYF.

This clone was seen only a few times. This chain uses TRBV7-3 with TRBJ2-1; TRBD2 matches 9 bases. Per the germline V gene, CDR1 is SGHTA and CDR2 is FQGTGA. The CDR3 spans 15 residues. J was trimmed by 4 bases and V by 5 bases; bases with no gene match: 6. In nucleotides, the CDR3 is TGTGCCAGCAGCCCAGTAGCGGGAGCGTACAATGAGCAGTTCTTC. This gives the protein CASSPVAGAYNEQFF.

This clone occurred a few times. The J gene is TRBJ2-3, the V gene TRBV6-2 or TRBV6-3, with 12 bases that match TRBD2. CDR1 is MNHEY, CDR2 SVGEGT, per germline. Trimming at V came to 4 bases and at J to 1 base, leaving 6 bases not matched to a gene. The CDR3 consists of 17 residues. DNA of the CDR3: TGTGCCAGCAGTTGGCTAGCGGGAGGGCCTCGCACAGATACGCAGTATTTT. Translated, it gives CASSWLAGGPRTDTQYF.

This chain links TRBV7-6 with TRBJ1-1, with 7 nucleotides matching TRBD1. The CDR3 is made up of 16 amino acids. V lost 3 bases and J lost 0; bases outside the gene matches: 7. CDR1 and CDR2 (germline): SGHVS, FNYEAQ. In DNA form, the CDR3 reads TGTGCCAGCAGCTTGTCCGGGACAGTCATGAACACTGAAGCTTTCTTT. This encodes CASSLSGTVMNTEAFF.

The J gene is TRBJ2-3, the V gene TRBV11-2, with 13 bases aligning to TRBD2. This CDR3 has 15 residues. Germline CDR1 SGHAT, CDR2 FQNNGV. Trimming removed 5 bases from V and 5 bases from J; junction bases left unmatched: 4. CDR3 nucleotide sequence: TGTGCCAGCAGCCTACTAGCGGGGGGGGGAGATACGCAGTATTTT. Translating gives CASSLLAGGGDTQYF.

V is TRBV5-1 and J is TRBJ1-5, with 7 bases matching TRBD1. From germline, CDR1 is SGHRS and CDR2 YFSETQ. The CDR3 totals 14 residues. The trim removed 4 bases at V and 3 bases at J, leaving 4 bases unmatched. Here the CDR3 reads CASSPTGSNQPQHF. The CDR3 bases are TGCGCCAGCAGCCCGACAGGGTCCAATCAGCCCCAGCATTTT.

The CDR3 protein is CATSEYIQGGDYGYTF. As DNA, the CDR3 is TGTGCCACCAGTGAATATATTCAGGGGGGTGACTATGGCTACACCTTC. The chain uses TRBV24-1 and TRBJ1-2, with 7 bases fitting TRBD1. Trimming took 4 bases from V and 3 from J; bases not matched to a gene: 10. The CDR3 runs 16 residues. From germline, CDR1 is KGHDR and CDR2 SFDVKD.

This clone was seen at least ten times. This sequence joins TRBV5-6 and TRBJ2-1; D unclear. The germline gives CDR1 SGHDT, CDR2 YYEEEE. The CDR3 is 11 residues long. Trimming took off 4 bases at V and 9 bases at J, with 8 bases between the two ends. CDR3 sequence: CASSRVSEQFF. The CDR3, as DNA: TGTGCCAGCAGCCGGGTAAGTGAGCAGTTCTTC.

This clone was detected only a few times. The chain uses TRBV10-1 and TRBJ1-1; D gene unclear. The CDR3 loop spans 13 amino acids. From germline, CDR1 is WNHNN and CDR2 SYGVQD (reference sequence). The V gene lost 6 bases and the J gene lost 0 bases, with 8 bases spanning the gap. CDR3 sequence reads: CASRREMNTEAFF. In DNA, the CDR3 is TGCGCCAGCAGGAGGGAGATGAACACTGAAGCTTTCTTT.

The V and J genes are TRBV12-2 and TRBJ2-7; the table names TRBD2, a call not compared with the DNA. TRBV12-2 is a recognized pseudogene. The CDR3 is made up of 18 amino acids. CDR3 residues: CASRPRGLAGDHSYEQYF. For the CDR3, the DNA is TGTGCAAGTCGCCCCCGGGGACTAGCGGGAGACCACTCCTACGAGCAGTACTTC.

The chain is built from TRBV6-5 and TRBJ2-3; 8 nucleotides line up with TRBD2. After removal of 6 bases from V and 6 bases from J, the junction contained 8 bases not matched to a gene. The CDR3 contains 14 residues. From germline, CDR1 is MNHEY and CDR2 SVGAGI. CDR3 in amino acids: CASRRTSTSDTQYF. CDR3 DNA sequence: TGTGCCAGCAGACGGACTAGCACTAGTGATACGCAGTATTTT.

In its sample, this clone was seen once. The V gene is TRBV24-1, the J gene TRBJ1-2, with D unresolved. Germline V gives CDR1 KGHDR, CDR2 SFDVKD. The CDR3 is made up of 14 amino acids. V was shortened by 1 base and J by 2 bases, with 7 bases between the two germline ends. CDR3 coding DNA: TGTGCCACCAGTGATTTCACAGCAAACTATGGCTACACCTTC. Translation gives CATSDFTANYGYTF.

The V call is TRBV30, the J call TRBJ1-4, with D tentatively TRBD1 (6 bases). The germline gives CDR1 GTSNPN, CDR2 SVGIG (reference sequence). CDR3 length: 12 residues. V was clipped by 2 bases and J by 7 bases, with 8 bases between them. The CDR3 loop is CAWSLQGEKLFF. For the CDR3, the DNA is TGTGCCTGGAGTTTACAGGGTGAAAAACTGTTTTTT.

The chain joins TRBV28 to TRBJ2-5, with TRBD2 as a possible D gene (7 bases). This CDR3 region has 15 residues. Trimming removed 2 bases from V and 5 bases from J, with 15 bases in between. Germline V gene sequence: CDR1 MDHEN, CDR2 SYDVKM. CDR3 in DNA: TGTGCCAGCAGTTTAAACCCCAGGGGAGGGGAGACCCAGTACTTC. This gives the protein CASSLNPRGGETQYF.

The chain carries TRBV5-1 and TRBJ1-1, with TRBD1 matching 12 bases. CDR1 is SGHRS and CDR2 is YFSETQ in the germline V gene. Losses at the gene ends were 0 bases for V and 3 bases for J; bases not matched to a gene: 6. The CDR3 consists of 17 residues. The CDR3 DNA reads as TGCGCCAGCAGCTTGGTGGGACAGGGGGCGTGGGACACTGAAGCTTTCTTT. This encodes CASSLVGQGAWDTEAFF.

The sample holds a few counts of this clone. The genes are TRBV7-8 and TRBJ1-1; D is possibly TRBD1 (6 bases). Trimming took off 5 bases at V and 7 bases at J, with 11 bases between the two ends. Germline V gene lookup returns CDR1 SGHVS and CDR2 FQNEAQ. The CDR3 is 12 residues long. The CDR3 DNA is TGTGCCAGCAGCCACGGACAGAATGAAGCTTTCTTT. Amino acid sequence: CASSHGQNEAFF.

A single count supports this clone. CDR3 in amino acids: CASSEVGRGQYF. The CDR3, as DNA: TGTGCCAGCAGTGAAGTAGGCAGGGGGCAGTACTTC. The chain combines TRBV6-1 with TRBJ2-7; a weak D match, TRBD1 (6 bases). CDR3 length: 12 residues. Germline V gives CDR1 MNHNS, CDR2 SASEGT. The V end lost 1 base, the J end lost 9 bases, and 10 bases lay between the germline ends.

This clone was picked up many times. The chain couples TRBV4-3 to TRBJ2-3; 7 nucleotides align to TRBD2. CDR3 length: 16 amino acids. Trimming cost V 2 bases and J 5 bases; bases outside gene matches: 10. Germline CDR1 and CDR2: LGHNA and YSLEER. DNA for the CDR3: TGCGCCAGCAGCCAATCCCCGGGACTAACTAAAGATACGCAGTATTTT. It encodes CASSQSPGLTKDTQYF.

The rearrangement links TRBV5-8 to TRBJ1-2, with D perhaps TRBD1 (5 bases). Germline CDR1 SGHTS, CDR2 YDEGEE. Trimming pared 2 bases from V and 10 bases from J, leaving 24 bases between. This CDR3 spans 16 amino acids. The CDR3 loop is CASSLGQGRQTMVYTF. In DNA, the CDR3 is TGTGCCAGCAGCTTAGGGCAGGGTCGACAAACTATGGTCTACACCTTC.

With respect to this clone: Other DNA sequences of this sample code for an identical CDR3. The chain employs TRBV5-4 and TRBJ2-7; D perhaps matches TRBD1 (6 bases). Germline loops: CDR1 SGHNT, CDR2 YYREEE (reference sequence). V lost 2 bases, J lost 3 bases, and 6 bases lay in between. The CDR3 consists of 12 residues. This chain's CDR3 is CASSLQGYEQYF. CDR3 DNA sequence: TGTGCCAGCAGCTTACAGGGCTACGAGCAGTACTTC.